The 18 T cell receptor beta chains presented below share a single source sample, sequenced in a study of cytomegalovirus exposure and HLA in healthy donors. The PCR contained 60 Vbeta and 13 Jbeta primers. Some clones are missing from TCRdb's copy, which holds only in-frame ones; the method was immunoSEQ multiplex PCR. The sample holds 160,000 or so clones, more than 65% seen once. Sequencing was performed on PBMCs. These TCRs come from a man aged 18 to 30 in good health and CMV-seropositive.

V is TRBV6-5 and J is TRBJ1-1; D possibly corresponds to TRBD1 (6 bases). Germline CDR1 MNHEY, CDR2 SVGAGI. With 4 bases removed from V and 0 bases from J, the gap between germline ends came to 9 bases. The CDR3 length is 14 residues. This CDR3 is CASSWGRVNTEAFF. CDR3 DNA: TGTGCCAGCAGTTGGGGGCGTGTGAACACTGAAGCTTTCTTT.

The gene calls are TRBV5-1 and TRBJ1-1, with D tentatively TRBD1 (5 bases). This CDR3 comprises 14 residues. Germline V lookup: CDR1 SGHRS, CDR2 YFSETQ. The ends were cut back, 4 bases at V and 1 base at J, with 11 bases in the middle. The CDR3 is CASSGPGGNTEAFF. The DNA for the CDR3 is TGCGCCAGCAGCGGACCCGGGGGGAACACTGAAGCTTTCTTT.

The chain employs TRBV6-1 and TRBJ1-5; 11 bases are shared with TRBD1. With 0 bases clipped from V and 2 bases from J, the junction kept 9 bases outside the gene matches. This CDR3 region has 19 residues. Looked up from germline, CDR1 is MNHNS and CDR2 is SASEGT. CDR3 amino acids: CASSEAGQGAIVGNQPQHF. In DNA, the CDR3 is TGTGCCAGCAGTGAAGCAGGACAGGGGGCTATAGTAGGCAATCAGCCCCAGCATTTT.

The J gene is TRBJ1-1, the V gene TRBV2; no clear D gene. Trimming removed 1 base from V and 2 bases from J, with 8 bases in between. This CDR3 is built from 14 residues. Germline lookup yields CDR1 SNHLY and CDR2 FYNNEI. As DNA, the CDR3 is TGTGCCAGCAGTGAAGAGAGGAGTAACACTGAAGCTTTCTTT. Its translation is CASSEERSNTEAFF. Using reference TRBV2 and TRBJ1-1 for the parts outside the CDR3, the full variable domain is EPEVTQTPSHQVTQMGQEVILRCVPISNHLYFYWYRQILGQKVEFLVSFYNNEISEKSEIFDDQFSVERPDGSNFTLKIRSTKLEDSAMYFCASSEERSNTEAFFGQGTRLTVV.

The rearrangement links TRBV2 to TRBJ2-5; D is uncertain. CDR3 length equals 15 residues. Trimming removed 2 bases at V and 4 bases at J, with 14 bases between. Germline values: CDR1 SNHLY, CDR2 FYNNEI. CDR3 protein: CASSERSSPRETQYF. CDR3 DNA sequence: TGTGCCAGCAGTGAACGAAGTAGCCCGCGAGAGACCCAGTACTTC.

The V gene is TRBV7-9, the J gene TRBJ1-1; 10 bases are a match to TRBD1. The CDR3 runs to 17 residues. The junction had 7 bases not matched to a gene; V was cut back by 2 bases and J by 1 base. The germline gives CDR1 SEHNR, CDR2 FQNEAQ (reference sequence). The chain's CDR3 is CASSLSGTGVSNTEAFF. In DNA, the CDR3 is TGTGCCAGCAGCTTATCCGGGACAGGGGTATCGAACACTGAAGCTTTCTTT.

The rearrangement uses TRBV5-6 and TRBJ2-2, with 16 bases fitting TRBD2. Losses at the gene ends were 0 bases for V and 4 bases for J; bases not matched to a gene: 3. This CDR3 comprises 18 residues. Looked up from germline, CDR1 is SGHDT and CDR2 is YYEEEE. CDR3 region: CASSLAGLAGGATGELFF. Here the CDR3 DNA reads TGTGCCAGCAGCTTGGCGGGACTAGCGGGGGGGGCCACCGGGGAGCTGTTTTTT.

The chain joins TRBV28 to TRBJ1-1; 9 nucleotides agree with TRBD1. This CDR3 is built from 14 residues. V lost 7 bases, J lost 4 bases, and 7 bases stayed unmatched. In germline, CDR1 is MDHEN, CDR2 SYDVKM. The CDR3 DNA reads as TGTGCCAGCACCCAAACAGGGGGCGTCACTGAAGCTTTCTTT. The encoded protein is CASTQTGGVTEAFF.

The V gene is TRBV5-6, the J gene TRBJ2-1; D perhaps matches TRBD2 (6 bases). This CDR3 spans 15 amino acids. Germline V gene data show CDR1 as SGHDT and CDR2 as YYEEEE. Between the trimmed V and J ends, which lost 2 bases and 2 bases, there was a span of 11 bases. CDR3: CASSFGGTPYNEQFF. CDR3 nucleotide sequence: TGTGCCAGCAGCTTCGGGGGAACCCCCTACAATGAGCAGTTCTTC.

This clone has only a few counts. V and J are TRBV7-6 and TRBJ1-2; 7 bases are a match to TRBD1. Germline-derived CDR1 and CDR2 are SGHVS and FNYEAQ. The CDR3 is 14 amino acids. J gave up 6 bases and V 0 bases, and 4 bases lay outside the gene matches. In DNA form, the CDR3 reads TGTGCCAGCAGCTTAGCCCTGACAGGGAATGGCTACACCTTC. Translating it yields CASSLALTGNGYTF.

This clone was seen a few times. The J gene is TRBJ2-5, the V gene TRBV5-1, with TRBD2 matching 10 bases. CDR1 and CDR2 (germline): SGHRS, YFSETQ. This CDR3 region has 13 residues. Trimming at V came to 7 bases and at J to 4 bases, leaving 4 bases not matched to a gene. CDR3 residues: CASSSGRAETQYF. In DNA form, the CDR3 reads TGCGCCAGCTCAAGCGGGAGGGCAGAGACCCAGTACTTC.

This chain joins TRBV6-6 and TRBJ1-5, with D unclear. The germline V and J ends were trimmed by 1 base and 4 bases, with 8 bases remaining between them. The CDR3 is made up of 14 amino acids. CDR1 and CDR2 from the germline V gene are MNHNY and SVGAGI (reference sequence). Written as DNA, the CDR3 is TGTGCCAGCAGTTACTGGGGAGAGAATCAGCCCCAGCATTTT. This codes for CASSYWGENQPQHF.

The gene calls are TRBV2 and TRBJ1-2, with unresolved D. The CDR3 is made up of 14 amino acids. The germline gives CDR1 SNHLY, CDR2 FYNNEI. V lost 7 bases, J lost 4 bases, and 16 bases lay in between. In DNA, the CDR3 is TGTGCCAGCACGGGGTCCGGGAACTTCTATGGCTACACCTTC. This sequence encodes CASTGSGNFYGYTF.

The chain uses TRBV28 and TRBJ2-2, with D unclear. CDR3 size: 12 residues. The ends were cut back, 6 bases at V and 6 bases at J, with 8 bases in the middle. CDR1 and CDR2 from the germline V gene are MDHEN and SYDVKM. The CDR3 region is CASSLTAGELFF. The CDR3 bases are TGTGCCAGCAGCCTCACGGCCGGGGAGCTGTTTTTT.

The J gene is TRBJ2-1, the V gene TRBV6-6; 12 bases are a match to TRBD2. Germline trimming cut 7 bases from V and 8 bases from J; bases unmatched to any gene: 6. This CDR3 contains 14 residues. From germline, CDR1 is MNHNY and CDR2 SVGAGI (reference sequence). The CDR3 DNA reads TGTGCCAGCACTCCTAGCGGGAGGGGGGATGAGCAGTTCTTC. The encoded protein is CASTPSGRGDEQFF.

This chain joins TRBV4-1 and TRBJ2-5; 13 bases map to TRBD2. With 5 bases clipped from V and 2 bases from J, the junction kept 11 bases outside the gene matches. The CDR3 loop spans 18 amino acids. Germline V CDR1 and CDR2: MGHRA, YSYEKL. The CDR3 spells CASSGEGGGLAGQETQYF. The CDR3 nucleotides read TGCGCCAGCAGCGGGGAAGGCGGGGGACTAGCGGGGCAAGAGACCCAGTACTTC.

The J gene is TRBJ2-1, the V gene TRBV7-6, with D perhaps TRBD2 (5 bases). V was clipped by 3 bases and J by 6 bases, with 12 bases between them. CDR1 and CDR2 from the germline V gene are SGHVS and FNYEAQ. The CDR3 totals 14 residues. The CDR3 region has the DNA TGTGCCAGCAGCTTCAGGCTAGCAGGCAATGAGCAGTTCTTC. Protein product: CASSFRLAGNEQFF.

The rearrangement uses TRBV5-4 and TRBJ2-2, with 10 bases lining up with TRBD2. The V and J ends lost 1 base and 1 base, in that order; junction bases with no gene match: 4. CDR3 length equals 17 residues. Looked up from germline, CDR1 is SGHNT and CDR2 is YYREEE (reference sequence). The CDR3, as DNA: TGTGCCAGCAGCTTGCCCTTAGCGGGGGGGAACACCGGGGAGCTGTTTTTT. Its translation: CASSLPLAGGNTGELFF. The entire variable domain, with the rest obtained from reference TRBV5-4 and TRBJ2-2, is as follows: ETGVTQSPTHLIKTRGQQVTLRCSSQSGHNTVSWYQQALGQGPQFIFQYYREEENGRGNFPPRFSGLQFPNYSSELNVNALELDDSALYLCASSLPLAGGNTGELFFGEGSRLTVL.